This T cell receptor beta chain was identified during a study of control samples from healthy donors and cancer patients. V was cut by 4 bases and J by 7 bases, with 13 bases left in between. CDR1 and CDR2 (germline): SQVTM, ANQGSEA. There are 12 residues in the CDR3. Sequenced by immunoSEQ multiplex PCR; TCRdb stores in-frame clones only, minus some. The sample includes about 53,000 clones, 87% seen only once; the top ten take over 12%. The J gene is TRBJ1-1, the V gene TRBV29-1; tentatively, D is TRBD1 (5 bases). The sequenced material came from PBMCs. The sequence came from a man between 60 and 75 years old with head and neck cancer. CDR3 sequence reads: CSVGRVADEAFF. The CDR3 DNA sequence: TGCAGCGTTGGCAGGGTAGCGGATGAAGCTTTCTTT.